The following is a TCR beta chain sequence with its context. This record belongs to a study of cytomegalovirus exposure and HLA in healthy donors. Researchers ran the PCR with 60 Vbeta and 13 Jbeta primers. The table came from immunoSEQ multiplex PCR; TCRdb's copy has only in-frame clones and leaves some out. The sample has 90,000 to 150,000 clones, around 75% seen once. This CDR3 spans 14 amino acids. Trimming left V 0 bases short and J 5 bases short, with 7 bases between. CDR1 MNHNY and CDR2 SVGAGI come from the germline V gene (reference sequence). Material for sequencing was PBMCs. The TCR sequence derives from a woman in her 40s in good health and CMV-seropositive. The chain joins TRBV6-6 to TRBJ2-2; the D is unclear. CDR3 nucleotide sequence: TGTGCCAGCAGTTACTCTGAGCGAACCGGGGAGCTGTTTTTT. Its translation is CASSYSERTGELFF.